The TCR beta chain described here comes from a study of blood T cell repertoires in COVID-19. For the study at large: The United States, Italy and Spain supplied acute and convalescent COVID-19 samples.

As processed by the authors: Cell counts per sample came from amplifying reference gene primers. Sequenced by immunoSEQ multiplex PCR; TCRdb stores in-frame clones only, minus some. The V and J calls and clone size come from that table; D and trimming were worked out from the DNA. The sample yields about 4,300 clones, roughly 80% seen once. CDR1 LGHNA and CDR2 YSLEER come from the germline V gene. Unmatched junction bases numbered 6, after V lost 0 bases and J lost 7 bases. The length of the CDR3 is 14 residues. Sequenced: peripheral blood. The gene calls are TRBV4-3 and TRBJ2-7; 7 nucleotides match TRBD2. The receptor comes from a human donor with active or convalescent COVID-19. The donor label of this sample is uncertain. The CDR3 here is CASSQDSLAAEQYF. CDR3 coding DNA: TGCGCCAGCAGCCAAGACAGCCTAGCGGCGGAGCAGTACTTC.